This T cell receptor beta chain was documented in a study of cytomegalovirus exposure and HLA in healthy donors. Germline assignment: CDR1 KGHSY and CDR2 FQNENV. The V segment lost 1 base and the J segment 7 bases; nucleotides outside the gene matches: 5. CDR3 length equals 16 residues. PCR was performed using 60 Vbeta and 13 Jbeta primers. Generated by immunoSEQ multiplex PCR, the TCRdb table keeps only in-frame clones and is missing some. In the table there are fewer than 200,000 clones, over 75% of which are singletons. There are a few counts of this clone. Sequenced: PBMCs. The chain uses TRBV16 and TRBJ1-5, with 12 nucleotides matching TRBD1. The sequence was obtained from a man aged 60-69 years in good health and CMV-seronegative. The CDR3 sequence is CASSQLGTGGWQPQHF. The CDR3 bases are TGTGCCAGCAGCCAATTGGGGACAGGGGGCTGGCAGCCCCAGCATTTT.